Sequencing of this T cell receptor (beta chain) was carried out in a study of neurological immune-mediated disorders. TCRdb reprocessed the 5' RACE reads with MiXCR, giving one entry per CDR3 protein. Counted here are around 15,000 distinct CDR3 sequences, 9% occurring once; the ten biggest clones make up around 42%. The CDR3 is 17 residues long. Trimming removed 2 bases from V and 7 bases from J; junction bases left unmatched: 15. Germline CDR1 reads SGHTA; CDR2 reads FQGTGA. At least ten counts were recorded for this clonotype. The chain combines TRBV7-3 with TRBJ2-5; 8 bases are shared with TRBD2. The TCR originated in a man aged 45-60 years in good health. The specimen sequenced was CD8+ T cells from blood. CDR3 in DNA: TGTGCCAGCAGCTTAGTTCCGGGAGGGGGAACAGACGGGACCCAGTACTTC. It codes for CASSLVPGGGTDGTQYF.